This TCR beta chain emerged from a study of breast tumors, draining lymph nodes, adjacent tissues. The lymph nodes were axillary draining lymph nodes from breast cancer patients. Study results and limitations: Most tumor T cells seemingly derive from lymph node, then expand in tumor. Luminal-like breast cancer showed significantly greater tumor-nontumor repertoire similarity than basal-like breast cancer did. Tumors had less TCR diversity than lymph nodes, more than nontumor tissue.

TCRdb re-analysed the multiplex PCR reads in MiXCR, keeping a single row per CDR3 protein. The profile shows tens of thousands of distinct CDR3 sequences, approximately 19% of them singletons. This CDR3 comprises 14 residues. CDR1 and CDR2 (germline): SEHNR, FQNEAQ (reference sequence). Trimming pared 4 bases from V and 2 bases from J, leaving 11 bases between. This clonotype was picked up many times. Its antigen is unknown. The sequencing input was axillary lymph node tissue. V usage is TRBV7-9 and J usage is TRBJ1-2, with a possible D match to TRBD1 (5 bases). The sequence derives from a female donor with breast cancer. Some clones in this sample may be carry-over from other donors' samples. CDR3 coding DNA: TGTGCCAGCAGCTACGGGGGGGGAAACTATGGCTACACCTTC. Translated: CASSYGGGNYGYTF. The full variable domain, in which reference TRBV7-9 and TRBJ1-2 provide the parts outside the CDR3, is DTGVSQNPRHKITKRGQNVTFRCDPISEHNRLYWYRQTLGQGPEFLTYFQNEAQLEKSRLLSDRFSAERPKGSFSTLEIQRTEQGDSAMYLCASSYGGGNYGYTFGSGTRLTVV.